These 21 T cell receptor beta chains came from one sample sequenced in a study of a mutant IDH1 vaccine in newly diagnosed glioma. Sample time point: week 5, during vaccination. Vaccinated patients received 300 ug of mutant IDH1 20-mer peptide per dose, with topical imiquimod. No antigen has been identified for these receptors. Only in-frame clones appear in the TCRdb table, and some are missing; sequencing was by immunoSEQ multiplex PCR. The sample has over 50,000 clones, about 87% seen once. Sequencing was performed on PBMCs, taken from a glioma patient whose treatment included an IDH1 peptide vaccine. The source is a woman between 40 and 55 years old with glioma.

The chain couples TRBV18 to TRBJ1-3; D not certain. In germline, CDR1 is KGHSH, CDR2 LQKENI. The CDR3 spans 16 residues. Trimming took off 3 bases at V and 4 bases at J, with 16 bases between the two ends. For the CDR3, the DNA is TGTGCCAGCTCACCCGCCGGAGGGCTAGGAGGAAACACCATATATTTT. Encoded protein: CASSPAGGLGGNTIYF. Variable domain in full (rest from reference TRBV18 and TRBJ1-3): NAGVMQNPRHLVRRRGQEARLRCSPMKGHSHVYWYRQLPEEGLKFMVYLQKENIIDESGMPKERFSAEFPKEGPSILRIQQVVRGDSAAYFCASSPAGGLGGNTIYFGEGSWLTVV.

The chain couples TRBV21-1 to TRBJ2-7; TRBD1, as called in the table, went unchecked against the DNA. TRBV21-1 is a recognized pseudogene. The CDR3 sequence is 16 residues long. CDR3 bases: TGTGCCAGCAGCAATTACCCAGACAGGATCCTCTACGAGCAGTACTTC. It translates to CASSNYPDRILYEQYF.

The chain employs TRBV27 and TRBJ2-7; TRBD1 or TRBD2 may be the D gene (5 bases each). Trimming left V 2 bases short and J 3 bases short, with 8 bases between. Per the germline V gene, CDR1 is MNHEY and CDR2 is SMNVEV (reference sequence). This CDR3 is built from 13 residues. Here the CDR3 DNA reads TGTGCCAGCAGTTTACAGGGAGACTACGAGCAGTACTTC. Amino acid sequence: CASSLQGDYEQYF.

This clone was recorded once. This chain uses TRBV5-1 with TRBJ2-1; perhaps TRBD1 as D (6 bases). The CDR3 has 15 amino acids. Germline CDR1 SGHRS, CDR2 YFSETQ. V dropped 0 bases and J dropped 3 bases, with 10 bases sitting between them. The CDR3 here is CASSLVSGHYNEQFF. Written as DNA, the CDR3 is TGCGCCAGCAGCTTGGTGTCGGGACACTACAATGAGCAGTTCTTC.

The genes are TRBV13 and TRBJ2-7; D may be TRBD2 (6 bases). The germline V gene encodes CDR1 PRHDT and CDR2 FYEKMQ (reference sequence). There are 15 residues in the CDR3. V gave up 4 bases and J gave up 3 bases, with 16 bases separating them. For the CDR3, the DNA is TGTGCCAGCAGCTCCCAGAGGCGGGACCACTACGAGCAGTACTTC. Translating it yields CASSSQRRDHYEQYF.

The chain has TRBV4-3 and TRBJ2-2, with TRBD2 matching over 9 bases. J was trimmed by 2 bases and V by 1 base; bases with no gene match: 2. The CDR3 is 16 residues long. CDR1 and CDR2 (germline): LGHNA, YSLEER. The CDR3 is CASSQGGGANTGELFF. In DNA form, the CDR3 reads TGCGCCAGCAGCCAAGGCGGGGGGGCCAACACCGGGGAGCTGTTTTTT.

The V call is TRBV5-1, the J call TRBJ2-7, with 9 bases matching TRBD1. Unmatched junction bases numbered 2, after V lost 0 bases and J lost 1 base. Germline loops: CDR1 SGHRS, CDR2 YFSETQ. There are 15 residues in the CDR3. The CDR3 loop is CASSLEGTGSYEQYF. The CDR3 DNA reads TGCGCCAGCAGCTTGGAGGGGACAGGGTCCTACGAGCAGTACTTC. The variable domain in full, with the rest retrieved from reference TRBV5-1 and TRBJ2-7, is KAGVTQTPRYLIKTRGQQVTLSCSPISGHRSVSWYQQTPGQGLQFLFEYFSETQRNKGNFPGRFSGRQFSNSRSEMNVSTLELGDSALYLCASSLEGTGSYEQYFGPGTRLTVT.

The chain uses TRBV9 and TRBJ2-7; the match to TRBD2 covers 8 bases. J lost 3 bases, V lost 2 bases, and 10 bases had no gene match. The CDR3 totals 16 residues. Germline loops: CDR1 SGDLS, CDR2 YYNGEE. CDR3 loop: CASSVAPGGGLYEQYF. CDR3 DNA sequence: TGTGCCAGCAGCGTGGCCCCGGGGGGGGGCCTCTACGAGCAGTACTTC.

The rearrangement joins TRBV4-1 to TRBJ2-7; no definite D call. This CDR3 comprises 15 residues. Trimming removed 3 bases at V and 5 bases at J, with 17 bases between. Germline CDR1 and CDR2: MGHRA and YSYEKL. DNA of the CDR3: TGCGCCAGCAGCCACCCCGGACCAGTCGCCCACGAGCAGTACTTC. This encodes CASSHPGPVAHEQYF.

The chain links TRBV2 to TRBJ1-4; D is unresolved. Trimming removed 3 bases at V and 10 bases at J, with 15 bases between. The CDR3 totals 14 residues. In germline, CDR1 is SNHLY, CDR2 FYNNEI. In DNA form, the CDR3 reads TGTGCCAGCAGTGAGGGCAGCGGGAGAGGAAAACTGTTTTTT. The encoded protein is CASSEGSGRGKLFF.

This chain joins TRBV5-1 and TRBJ2-7; TRBD2 is a possible D gene (6 bases). The CDR3 is 15 residues long. Trimming removed 0 bases at V and 2 bases at J, with 12 bases between. Germline CDR1 SGHRS, CDR2 YFSETQ. DNA for the CDR3: TGCGCCAGCAGCTTGGCCAAGCTAGCGACCTACGAGCAGTACTTC. Translated: CASSLAKLATYEQYF.

This chain connects TRBV29-1 to TRBJ2-3, with 7 nucleotides matching TRBD1. Trimming took 4 bases from V and 5 from J; bases not matched to a gene: 12. Germline CDR1 and CDR2: SQVTM and ANQGSEA. The CDR3 is 15 residues long. The CDR3, as DNA: TGCAGCGTTGGTCGTCAGGGGGTAAGAGGAGATACGCAGTATTTT. Encoded protein: CSVGRQGVRGDTQYF.

This clone was observed a single time. The gene calls are TRBV29-1 and TRBJ2-1; D not resolved. Germline V gene sequence: CDR1 SQVTM, CDR2 ANQGSEA. V gave up 4 bases and J gave up 5 bases, with 12 bases separating them. There are 13 residues in the CDR3. CDR3 loop: CSVALVLDNEQFF. The CDR3 DNA reads TGCAGCGTTGCCCTGGTCCTGGACAATGAGCAGTTCTTC.

The chain combines TRBV5-1 with TRBJ2-3; TRBD2 might be the D (6 bases). Germline V lookup: CDR1 SGHRS, CDR2 YFSETQ. The CDR3 is 18 residues long. With 4 bases removed from V and 6 bases from J, the gap between germline ends came to 27 bases. CDR3: CASSPPPASGPSGDTQYF. In DNA form, the CDR3 reads TGCGCCAGCAGCCCGCCCCCGGCCAGCGGGCCCTCAGGGGATACGCAGTATTTT.

This rearrangement joins TRBV19 to TRBJ1-2; 8 positions agree with TRBD1. The germline V gene has CDR1 LNHDA and CDR2 SQIVND (reference sequence). V was pared by 5 bases and J by 4 bases, with 6 bases of the junction left unmatched. CDR3 length: 14 residues. The CDR3, as DNA: TGTGCCAGTAGTCCTGGGACAGGTAGCTATGGCTACACCTTC. Translation: CASSPGTGSYGYTF.

The chain uses TRBV10-3 and TRBJ2-7; 11 bases line up with TRBD1. Germline loops: CDR1 ENHRY, CDR2 SYGVKD. Trimming cost V 5 bases and J 5 bases; bases outside gene matches: 8. The CDR3 runs to 15 residues. CDR3 nucleotide sequence: TGTGCCATCAGTTGGACAGGGGGCCGCGGCGACGAGCAGTACTTC. It yields the protein CAISWTGGRGDEQYF.

This rearrangement joins TRBV6-5 to TRBJ1-3, with no clear D. The CDR3 length is 15 residues. CDR1 is MNHEY, CDR2 SVGAGI, per germline. With 6 bases removed from V and 4 bases from J, the gap between germline ends came to 16 bases. CDR3 DNA sequence: TGTGCCAGCAGACCCCCGGGAGGAGGAGGAAACACCATATATTTT. It codes for CASRPPGGGGNTIYF.

The chain combines TRBV6-6 with TRBJ1-1; tentative D call: TRBD1 (5 bases). V gave up 0 bases and J gave up 5 bases, with 10 bases separating them. The CDR3 has 14 amino acids. CDR1 MNHNY and CDR2 SVGAGI come from the germline V gene (reference sequence). The CDR3 protein is CASSYSSGGTEAFF. The CDR3 DNA reads as TGTGCCAGCAGTTACTCATCGGGGGGGACTGAAGCTTTCTTT.

This sequence joins TRBV11-3 and TRBJ2-7; 10 bases match TRBD2. The junction had 9 bases not matched to a gene; V was cut back by 4 bases and J by 3 bases. This CDR3 has 16 amino acids. Germline assignment: CDR1 SGHNT and CDR2 YENEEA. The CDR3 sequence is CASSYFIAGGFYEQYF. CDR3 in DNA: TGTGCCAGCAGCTACTTCATAGCGGGAGGTTTCTACGAGCAGTACTTC.

The chain is built from TRBV2 and TRBJ2-4; TRBD2 matches at 8 bases. V gave up 1 base and J gave up 9 bases; unmatched junction bases: 5. The CDR3 consists of 14 residues. The germline V gene has CDR1 SNHLY and CDR2 FYNNEI. The chain's CDR3 is CASSEERGMGIQYF. Written as DNA, the CDR3 is TGTGCCAGCAGTGAAGAGCGGGGGATGGGCATTCAGTACTTC.

The rearrangement joins TRBV4-3 to TRBJ2-1; D not resolved. Between the trimmed V and J ends, which lost 2 bases and 10 bases, there was a span of 15 bases. CDR1 and CDR2 from the germline V gene are LGHNA and YSLEER. The CDR3 runs 14 residues. This CDR3 is CASSQRGPAQEQFF. CDR3 in DNA: TGCGCCAGCAGCCAACGTGGTCCCGCTCAGGAGCAGTTCTTC.